Below, 8 T cell receptor beta chains from the same sample are listed, as sequenced in a study of cytomegalovirus exposure and HLA in healthy donors. Libraries were prepared by immunoSEQ multiplex PCR; TCRdb keeps only in-frame clonotypes and omits some of them. Among about 360,000 clones listed, 70% to 90% were seen once. Specimen: PBMCs. These TCRs come from a woman aged 18-29 years in good health and CMV-seronegative.

The rearrangement joins TRBV6-1 to TRBJ2-7; D perhaps matches TRBD2 (5 bases). This CDR3 has 14 residues. Germline V gene sequence: CDR1 MNHNS, CDR2 SASEGT. V was pared by 6 bases and J by 2 bases, with 14 bases between. The chain's CDR3 is CASRNLAITYEQYF. The CDR3 DNA reads TGTGCCAGCAGGAACTTAGCGATTACCTACGAGCAGTACTTC.

The chain employs TRBV27 and TRBJ1-1; 7 bases match TRBD1. V trimming: 5 bases; J trimming: 3 bases; junction bases outside the gene matches: 3. CDR1 and CDR2 from the germline V gene are MNHEY and SMNVEV (reference sequence). This CDR3 region has 13 residues. The CDR3 loop is CASSPGQYTEAFF. In nucleotides, the CDR3 is TGTGCCAGCAGTCCGGGACAGTACACTGAAGCTTTCTTT.

The gene calls are TRBV6-5 and TRBJ2-7; 7 bases line up with TRBD1. Germline V gene data show CDR1 as MNHEY and CDR2 as SVGAGI. This CDR3 has 13 residues. Unmatched junction bases numbered 4, after V lost 5 bases and J lost 3 bases. DNA of the CDR3: TGTGCCAGCAGTGCGACAGGGTACTACGAGCAGTACTTC. It translates to CASSATGYYEQYF.

This chain connects TRBV28 to TRBJ1-1, with TRBD1 as a possible D gene (6 bases). V lost 5 bases, J lost 8 bases, and 12 bases lay in between. CDR1 is MDHEN and CDR2 is SYDVKM in the germline V gene. The CDR3 extends over 12 amino acids. The DNA of the CDR3 is TGTGCCAGCAGTCCTAATACAGGGGAAGCTTTCTTT. Encoded protein: CASSPNTGEAFF. Complete variable domain (other parts from reference TRBV28 and TRBJ1-1): DVKVTQSSRYLVKRTGEKVFLECVQDMDHENMFWYRQDPGLGLRLIYFSYDVKMKEKGDIPEGYSVSREKKERFSLILESASTNQTSMYLCASSPNTGEAFFGQGTRLTVV.

As for this clone: The identical CDR3 is also encoded by other nucleotide sequences in the sample. The chain joins TRBV27 to TRBJ2-1; TRBD2 matches at 9 bases. The CDR3 consists of 15 residues. J lost 4 bases, V lost 10 bases, and 11 bases had no gene match. The germline CDR1 and CDR2 sequences are MNHEY and SMNVEV (reference sequence). The chain's CDR3 is CATRTGTSRYNEQFF. The CDR3 bases are TGTGCCACTCGGACCGGGACTAGCCGGTACAATGAGCAGTTCTTC.

There are a few counts of this clone. The V gene is TRBV6-5, the J gene TRBJ1-6, with TRBD1 matching over 8 bases. The germline CDR1 and CDR2 sequences are MNHEY and SVGAGI. Germline trimming cut 6 bases from V and 7 bases from J; bases unmatched to any gene: 5. This CDR3 spans 14 amino acids. The CDR3 loop is CASSGQGANSPLHF. DNA of the CDR3: TGTGCCAGCAGCGGACAGGGAGCGAATTCACCCCTCCACTTT.

The J gene is TRBJ1-4, the V gene TRBV28; TRBD1 matches 8 bases. CDR3 length: 14 residues. CDR1 and CDR2 (germline): MDHEN, SYDVKM. The V gene end was trimmed by 8 bases and the J gene end by 7 bases; junction bases not matched to a gene: 9. This CDR3 reads CASERQGTREKLFF. CDR3 coding DNA: TGTGCCAGCGAACGACAGGGGACGCGTGAAAAACTGTTTTTT.

The chain combines TRBV28 with TRBJ1-4, with D possibly TRBD1 on 5 matching bases. V was clipped by 5 bases and J by 5 bases, with 18 bases between them. Germline V gene lookup returns CDR1 MDHEN and CDR2 SYDVKM. The CDR3 loop spans 16 amino acids. In DNA form, the CDR3 reads TGTGCCAGCAGTCTACCCACTGGGGGGATAAATGAAAAACTGTTTTTT. Amino acid sequence: CASSLPTGGINEKLFF.